This entry describes one T cell receptor (beta chain). The data belong to a study of blood T cell repertoires in COVID-19. Profiled with immunoSEQ multiplex PCR; TCRdb holds only in-frame clones, not every one. Among more than 65,000 clones listed, roughly 82% were seen once. The V end lost 3 bases, the J end lost 0 bases, and 23 bases lay between the germline ends. Germline CDR1 DFQATT, CDR2 SNEGSKA (reference sequence). This CDR3 has 18 residues. This TCR was sampled from an elderly woman with active or convalescent COVID-19. The sequenced material came from peripheral blood. This sequence joins TRBV20-1 and TRBJ1-1; maybe TRBD1 (6 bases). The CDR3 spells CSASILRGAGAMNTEAFF. CDR3 in DNA: TGCAGTGCTAGTATTTTACGGGGGGCCGGGGCTATGAACACTGAAGCTTTCTTT.